The following is a T cell receptor beta chain sequence with its context. The method was immunoSEQ multiplex PCR; TCRdb's version includes in-frame clones alone and lacks a portion of them. The data show roughly 420,000 clones, around nine tenths seen once. This record belongs to a study of blood T cell repertoires in COVID-19. In the study overall: The United States, Italy and Spain supplied acute and convalescent COVID-19 samples.

Germline CDR1 is LGHNA and CDR2 is YSLEER. V was pared by 5 bases and J by 4 bases, with 9 bases of the junction left unmatched. The CDR3 sequence is 16 residues long. Participant age was roughly 18 to 95 years, and participants resided in approximately 25 US areas. Participant-reported clinical history was the basis for cohort assignment. What was sequenced was PBMCs or T cells enriched from blood (not recorded which). This receptor was obtained from a woman aged 25 to 39 with acute COVID-19. The chain combines TRBV4-3 with TRBJ2-1; TRBD2 agrees at 9 bases. The CDR3: CASSSGSGGAYNEQFF. DNA for the CDR3: TGCGCCAGCAGCTCTGGTAGCGGGGGCGCTTACAATGAGCAGTTCTTC.